The subject of this entry is one TCR beta chain. Antigen specificity is unknown. The TCR beta library used iRepertoire HTBI primers with Arm-PCR amplification of CDR3. MiXCR, run by TCRdb on the multiplex PCR reads, gives a single entry per CDR3 protein. The table records 500,000 to 700,000 distinct CDR3 sequences, roughly 15% of them present only once. This specimen belongs to a study of regulatory T cells in long-lasting Graves disease. Time point reported: newly diagnosed GD, antithyroid drugs for less than 3 months. Scientists built the TCR library using RNA that was extracted from PBMCs. Study-level points and caveats: The small sample size may have reduced accuracy.

The CDR3 spans 14 residues. V was trimmed by 1 base and J by 8 bases, leaving 12 bases between them. The germline V gene encodes CDR1 LGHDT and CDR2 YNNKEL (reference sequence). These data are also associated with another study on T cells in Graves' hyperthyroidism and ophthalmopathy. That report adds: Uncontrolled infection, other autoimmune disease, pregnancy or lactation excluded patients. Researchers ran a first-round RT-PCR on the TCR CDR3 using the HTBI primer set.

This receptor was obtained from a woman aged 25 to 45 with Graves disease. The chain employs TRBV3-1 and TRBJ2-1, with D maybe TRBD1 (5 bases). The sequencing used peripheral blood mononuclear cells (PBMCs), collected at new diagnosis, from a patient treated with antithyroid drugs. The DNA for the CDR3 is TGTGCCAGCAGCCAAGCGGCAGGGTGGGATGAGCAGTTCTTC. It codes for CASSQAAGWDEQFF.